This T cell receptor beta chain was documented in a study of CD8+ T cells in alopecia areata. Details on this clone: Any gene name here is a mouse gene name. With the read ending 4 residues before the CDR3 end, the germline J gene is used to fill in that end.

Looked up from germline, CDR1 is NNHNN and CDR2 is SYGAGS (reference sequence). V was clipped by 2 bases and J by 2 bases; unmatched bases: 4. CDR3 length: 16 residues. Pooled cutaneous lymph node cells were sorted using CD4, CD8alpha, NKG2D, NKG2ACE and other markers. Extracted from the samples, RNA was reverse transcribed into cDNA to serve as the sequencing template. Here immunoSEQ multiplex PCR was the method, and the copy in TCRdb shows in-frame clones only, minus some. This sample carries 290,000 or so clones, none of them present only once. Sequenced input: CD4+ T cells sorted from a lymph node. The chain employs TRBV13-2 and TRBJ2-1; 10 nucleotides agree with TRBD2. The sequence was collected from a C3H/HeJ mouse with alopecia areata. Strain haplotype at MHC: H2-k. The CDR3 sequence is CASGEPGLGDYAEQFF. The sequenced CDR3 bases are TGTGCCAGCGGTGAGCCAGGACTGGGGGACTATGCT.